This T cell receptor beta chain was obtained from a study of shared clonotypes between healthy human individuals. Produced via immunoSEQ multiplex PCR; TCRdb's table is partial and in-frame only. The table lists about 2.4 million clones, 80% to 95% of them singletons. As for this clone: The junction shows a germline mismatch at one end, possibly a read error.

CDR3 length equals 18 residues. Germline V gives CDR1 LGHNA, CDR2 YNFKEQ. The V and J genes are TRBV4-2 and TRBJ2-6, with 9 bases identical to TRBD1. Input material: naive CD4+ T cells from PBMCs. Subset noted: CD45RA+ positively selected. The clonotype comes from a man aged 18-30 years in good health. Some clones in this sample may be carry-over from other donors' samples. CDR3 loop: CASSQRTGAVSGANVLTF. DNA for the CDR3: TGTGCCAGCAGCCAGAGGACAGGGGCCGTCTCTGGAGCCAACGTCCTGACTTTC.